The 27 T cell receptor beta chains given below trace back to one sample, sequenced in a study of CD8 T cells in ankylosing spondylitis. General observations from the study: Ankylosing spondylitis blood appeared to carry a characteristic TCR beta motif of 7 or 8 highly homologous variants.

One entry per CDR3 protein, called by TCRdb with MiXCR from the 5' RACE reads. The sample shows approximately 500,000 distinct CDR3 sequences, about 13% of them seen only once. No antigen has been identified for these receptors. Sequenced material: blood, either unsorted or a sorted T cell fraction (not recorded which). Receptor source: a male donor with ankylosing spondylitis.

The V call is TRBV25-1, the J call TRBJ2-3; D call uncertain. Trimming removed 2 bases at V and 4 bases at J, with 13 bases between. The V gene's germline CDR1 is MGHDK and CDR2 SYGVNS. This CDR3 contains 15 residues. The CDR3 nucleotides are TGTGCCAGCAGTGAACTCCGACCTCAGTCAGATACGCAGTATTTT. Translating gives CASSELRPQSDTQYF. The full variable domain, completed using reference TRBV25-1 and TRBJ2-3, is EADIYQTPRYLVIGTGKKITLECSQTMGHDKMYWYQQDPGMELHLIHYSYGVNSTEKGDLSSESTVSRIRTEHFPLTLESARPSHTSQYLCASSELRPQSDTQYFGPGTRLTVL.

There are many counts of this clonotype. V usage is TRBV7-2 and J usage is TRBJ2-1; TRBD2 aligns across 9 bases. The CDR3 has 14 amino acids. V lost 2 bases and J lost 10; bases outside the gene matches: 6. CDR1 and CDR2 (germline): SGHTA, FQGNSA. The CDR3: CASSLFAGGPEQFF. Written as DNA, the CDR3 is TGTGCCAGCAGCTTATTTGCGGGAGGGCCGGAGCAGTTCTTC.

V and J are TRBV3-1 and TRBJ1-3, with 8 bases lining up with TRBD1. Germline V gives CDR1 LGHDT, CDR2 YNNKEL (reference sequence). Germline trimming cut 4 bases from V and 0 bases from J; bases unmatched to any gene: 11. CDR3 length: 18 amino acids. As DNA, the CDR3 is TGTGCCAGCAGCCTAAAACGGGACAGGTTGAGCTCTGGAAACACCATATATTTT. This encodes CASSLKRDRLSSGNTIYF.

CDR3 DNA sequence: TGTGCCAGCAACCGTCCGGGACAGGGGGAGTCTGAAGCTTTCTTT. It codes for CASNRPGQGESEAFF. The chain uses TRBV7-9 and TRBJ1-1; 11 nucleotides line up with TRBD1. CDR3 size: 15 residues. The germline V gene encodes CDR1 SEHNR and CDR2 FQNEAQ (reference sequence). The junction had 10 bases not matched to a gene; V was cut back by 7 bases and J by 6 bases.

CDR3 bases: TGCAGCGCCAAACAGGGAATGGGAGGTGAAGCTTTCTTT. Translating gives CSAKQGMGGEAFF. The chain uses TRBV29-1 and TRBJ1-1; a weak D match, TRBD1 (6 bases). CDR3 length equals 13 residues. CDR1 and CDR2 (germline): SQVTM, ANQGSEA. The V end lost 7 bases, the J end lost 7 bases, and 19 bases lay between the germline ends.

This clonotype has only a few counts. This rearrangement joins TRBV27 to TRBJ2-5; 7 nucleotides match TRBD2. This CDR3 has 15 residues. V trimming: 6 bases; J trimming: 3 bases; junction bases outside the gene matches: 10. Germline V gene sequence: CDR1 MNHEY, CDR2 SMNVEV (reference sequence). The CDR3 DNA sequence: TGTGCCAGCAGCCTCGCGGGAGCGGGAAAAGAGACCCAGTACTTC. Its translation: CASSLAGAGKETQYF.

The chain combines TRBV20-1 with TRBJ2-1; 10 nucleotides align to TRBD2. Germline CDR1 and CDR2: DFQATT and SNEGSKA (reference sequence). The CDR3 has 14 residues. The V segment lost 4 bases and the J segment 4 bases; nucleotides outside the gene matches: 4. DNA for the CDR3: TGCAGTGCTAATGGGGGACTAGCGTACAATGAGCAGTTCTTC. Translation gives CSANGGLAYNEQFF.

The gene calls are TRBV4-2 and TRBJ2-7, with unresolved D. Between the trimmed V and J ends, which lost 7 bases and 3 bases, there was a span of 16 bases. This CDR3 comprises 14 residues. Germline V gives CDR1 LGHNA, CDR2 YNFKEQ. Here the CDR3 reads CASIHKDHNYEQYV. CDR3 sequence (DNA): TGTGCCAGCATCCATAAGGACCATAACTACGAGCAGTACGTC.

This clonotype turned up a few times. V usage is TRBV6-5 and J usage is TRBJ2-5; 7 bases fit TRBD1. Germline CDR1 MNHEY, CDR2 SVGAGI. Trimming cost V 4 bases and J 4 bases; bases outside gene matches: 6. There are 14 residues in the CDR3. CDR3 in amino acids: CASSLENRGETQYF. DNA of the CDR3: TGTGCCAGCAGTTTGGAGAACAGGGGAGAGACCCAGTACTTC.

Regarding this clonotype: The junction differs from germline at one of its ends, possibly a read error. The V call is TRBV6-6, the J call TRBJ2-7; TRBD2 is a possible D gene (6 bases). The length of the CDR3 is 12 residues. The germline gives CDR1 MNHNY, CDR2 SVGAGI (reference sequence). CDR3 sequence: CSSSSSGDSAHF. The CDR3 region has the DNA TGTTCCAGCAGTTCCTCGGGGGACTCCGCTCACTTC.

This clonotype came up many times. The chain has TRBV28 and TRBJ1-2, with TRBD1 matching 8 bases. The CDR3 covers 14 residues. From germline, CDR1 is MDHEN and CDR2 SYDVKM. Trimming at V came to 6 bases and at J to 2 bases, leaving 5 bases not matched to a gene. The CDR3 is CASSLDRDNYGYTF. As DNA, the CDR3 is TGTGCCAGCAGCTTGGACAGGGACAACTATGGCTACACCTTC.

This clonotype has a handful of counts. This chain uses TRBV10-3 with TRBJ2-1; TRBD2 matches at 8 bases. The CDR3 length is 14 residues. CDR1 is ENHRY and CDR2 is SYGVKD in the germline V gene. Losses at the gene ends were 3 bases for V and 4 bases for J; bases not matched to a gene: 2. Here the CDR3 DNA reads TGTGCCATCAGTGAACAGCGGGAGTACAATGAGCAGTTCTTC. Translation gives CAISEQREYNEQFF.

This clonotype was picked up many times. In DNA, the CDR3 is TGTGCCACCGGACAGGGGGCGTCCGCTGAAGCTTTCTTT. It yields the protein CATGQGASAEAFF. V and J are TRBV7-9 and TRBJ1-1; 11 positions match TRBD1. The CDR3 has 13 amino acids. With 10 bases clipped from V and 6 bases from J, the junction kept 7 bases outside the gene matches. Per germline, CDR1 SEHNR and CDR2 FQNEAQ (reference sequence).

This CDR3 reads CASSPPRGRYEQYF. The DNA for the CDR3 is TGTGCCAGCAGCCCACCCCGGGGCCGCTACGAGCAGTACTTC. The rearrangement links TRBV7-2 to TRBJ2-7; possibly TRBD1 or TRBD2 for D (5 bases each). CDR1 SGHTA and CDR2 FQGNSA come from the germline V gene. Trimming took off 5 bases at V and 3 bases at J, with 14 bases between the two ends. The CDR3 runs to 14 residues.

V and J are TRBV11-3 and TRBJ2-7; 12 nucleotides agree with TRBD2. The CDR3 loop spans 15 amino acids. Germline assignment: CDR1 SGHNT and CDR2 YENEEA. V gave up 5 bases and J gave up 3 bases; unmatched junction bases: 5. The CDR3 nucleotides read TGTGCCAGCAGCCCGGGACTAGCGGGCCTCTACGAGCAGTACTTC. This sequence encodes CASSPGLAGLYEQYF. Supplemented by reference TRBV11-3 and TRBJ2-7, the full variable domain reads EAGVVQSPRYKIIEKKQPVAFWCNPISGHNTLYWYLQNLGQGPELLIRYENEEAVDDSQLPKDRFSAERLKGVDSTLKIQPAELGDSAVYLCASSPGLAGLYEQYFGPGTRLTVT.

The chain combines TRBV18 with TRBJ2-3; 8 positions agree with TRBD2. The CDR3 extends over 17 amino acids. The germline CDR1 and CDR2 sequences are KGHSH and LQKENI. The V gene end was trimmed by 6 bases and the J gene end by 0 bases; junction bases not matched to a gene: 11. The CDR3 nucleotides are TGTGCCAGCTCGATCCAAGCGGGGGACTATAGCACAGATACGCAGTATTTT. Protein sequence: CASSIQAGDYSTDTQYF.

The chain carries TRBV5-4 and TRBJ2-1; D perhaps matches TRBD2 (6 bases). The CDR3 is 14 residues long. The V end lost 4 bases, the J end lost 3 bases, and 11 bases lay between the germline ends. Looked up from germline, CDR1 is SGHNT and CDR2 is YYREEE (reference sequence). The CDR3 spells CASSPAGNYNEQFF. The CDR3 region has the DNA TGTGCCAGCAGCCCGGCGGGAAACTACAATGAGCAGTTCTTC.

V usage is TRBV12-3 or TRBV12-4 and J usage is TRBJ1-4, with D tentatively TRBD1 (6 bases). V was clipped by 4 bases and J by 7 bases, with 13 bases between them. The CDR3 consists of 14 residues. The CDR3 DNA follows: TGTGCCAGCAGTTCGACCGGGACAAGTGAAAAACTGTTTTTT. It yields the protein CASSSTGTSEKLFF.

This clonotype was detected only a few times. V is TRBV25-1 and J is TRBJ2-5; D gene uncertain. CDR3 size: 14 residues. Germline-derived CDR1 and CDR2 are MGHDK and SYGVNS. The V and J ends lost 1 base and 2 bases respectively, with 8 bases between them. The DNA for the CDR3 is TGTGCCAGCAGTGAATGGGCCAGACAAGAGACCCAGTACTTC. Its translation: CASSEWARQETQYF.

This clonotype has more than one count but fewer than ten. The rearrangement joins TRBV20-1 to TRBJ2-3; the D gene is possibly TRBD2 (7 bases). Germline CDR1 and CDR2: DFQATT and SNEGSKA (reference sequence). This CDR3 spans 15 amino acids. Trimming cost V 6 bases and J 0 bases, with 16 bases left between them. CDR3 sequence reads: CSAVPGGPSTDTQYF. The CDR3 DNA reads as TGCAGTGCCGTCCCGGGGGGCCCTAGCACAGATACGCAGTATTTT.

This clonotype appeared many times. The V and J genes are TRBV24-1 and TRBJ1-5; D remains unclear. V was cut by 5 bases and J by 3 bases, with 10 bases left in between. This CDR3 is built from 14 residues. The germline gives CDR1 KGHDR, CDR2 SFDVKD. CDR3 bases: TGTGCCACCAGTGGGACCGGGCACAATCAGCCCCAGCATTTT. Amino acid sequence: CATSGTGHNQPQHF.

This clonotype was counted at least ten times. V gene TRBV20-1 combines with J gene TRBJ1-5; the match to TRBD1 covers 8 bases. V was pared by 6 bases and J by 6 bases, with 7 bases of the junction left unmatched. The CDR3 covers 13 residues. The V gene's germline CDR1 is DFQATT and CDR2 SNEGSKA (reference sequence). CDR3 sequence reads: CSAWTGRGQPQHF. The DNA for the CDR3 is TGCAGTGCGTGGACAGGGCGGGGTCAGCCCCAGCATTTT.

This clonotype came up a few times. The chain combines TRBV7-6 with TRBJ2-3; 10 positions agree with TRBD2. The CDR3 consists of 13 residues. CDR1 is SGHVS, CDR2 FNYEAQ, per germline. V shed 6 bases and J 10 bases; nucleotides not matched to a gene: 7. Written as DNA, the CDR3 is TGTGCCAGCAGTTCTTTAGCGGGAGGAGCGCAGTATTTT. It translates to CASSSLAGGAQYF.

CDR3 in amino acids: CASSHRVGDYGYTF. For the CDR3, the DNA is TGTGCCAGCAGTCACCGAGTGGGGGACTATGGCTACACCTTC. V gene TRBV27 combines with J gene TRBJ1-2; perhaps TRBD1 as D (5 bases). The CDR3 consists of 14 residues. Trimming removed 5 bases at V and 3 bases at J, with 13 bases between. The germline V gene has CDR1 MNHEY and CDR2 SMNVEV (reference sequence).

This chain joins TRBV29-1 and TRBJ1-2, with a weak D call TRBD1 (5 bases). Germline lookup yields CDR1 SQVTM and CDR2 ANQGSEA. V was pared by 7 bases and J by 2 bases, with 8 bases between. The CDR3 is 11 residues long. CDR3 sequence reads: CSGGGNYGYTF. CDR3 sequence (DNA): TGCAGCGGGGGGGGAAACTATGGCTACACCTTC.

This clonotype was counted many times. V and J are TRBV7-8 and TRBJ1-1; D remains ambiguous. Looked up from germline, CDR1 is SGHVS and CDR2 is FQNEAQ. This CDR3 is 12 amino acids long. Trimming took off 5 bases at V and 1 base at J, with 5 bases between the two ends. CDR3 DNA: TGTGCCAGCAGCCCACGGAACACTGAAGCTTTCTTT. Protein sequence: CASSPRNTEAFF.

This clonotype was recorded at least ten times. The V and J genes are TRBV12-3 or TRBV12-4 and TRBJ1-2; 10 nucleotides match TRBD1. This CDR3 spans 15 amino acids. With V trimmed by 3 bases and J by 8 bases, 9 bases remained unmatched. The CDR3 sequence: CASSFPGQGSGGYTF. CDR3 DNA: TGTGCCAGCAGTTTTCCGGGACAGGGGTCGGGGGGCTACACCTTC.